Listed below are T cell receptor beta chains from one sample, sequenced in a study of Graves' ophthalmopathy and Graves' hyperthyroidism. TCRdb passed the multiplex PCR reads through MiXCR, listing each CDR3 protein once. The sample includes under 60,000 distinct CDR3 sequences, approximately 47% of them seen just once. Sequencing input: peripheral blood. The receptors here all came from an adult woman with Graves' ophthalmopathy. The CDR3 runs from the conserved cysteine through the conserved F or W.

V: TRBV4-2; J: TRBJ1-4; CDR3: CASSPTETGAF
V: TRBV5-8; J: TRBJ1-4; CDR3: CASSLNGAATNEKLFF
V: TRBV24-1; J: TRBJ2-1; CDR3: CATDRTGYSEQFF
V: TRBV29-1; J: TRBJ2-7; CDR3: CSVEKDSSYEQYF
V: TRBV7-2; J: TRBJ2-3; CDR3: CASRRESSTDTQYF
V: TRBV20-1; J: TRBJ1-5; CDR3: CSARKRVGQPQHF
V: TRBV20-1; J: TRBJ1-2; CDR3: CSARVRAGYTF
V: TRBV28; J: TRBJ1-3; CDR3: CASRGRNTIYF
V: TRBV3-1; J: TRBJ2-7; CDR3: CASSHDRIRYEQYF
V: TRBV7-2; J: TRBJ2-5; CDR3: CASSLALETQYF
V: TRBV5-1; J: TRBJ2-3; CDR3: CASSSTGFRFTDTQYF
V: TRBV15; J: TRBJ2-1; CDR3: CATSTRDSGYNEQFF
V: TRBV7-6; J: TRBJ2-1; CDR3: CASSLNPSMHEQFF
V: TRBV19; J: TRBJ1-5; CDR3: CASTPKGFSNQPQHF
V: TRBV7-9; J: TRBJ1-4; CDR3: CASSLVGTNEKLFF
V: TRBV12-3/TRBV12-4; J: TRBJ2-1; CDR3: CASSFDGTSVYNEQFF